The 30 T cell receptor beta chains reported below all come from one sample, sequenced in a study of T cell responses to AZD1222 COVID-19 vaccine. Sequencing used immunoSEQ multiplex PCR; TCRdb keeps in-frame clones, though not all of them. This table has 150,000 to 200,000 clones, 70% to 90% appearing once. The sample in question was peripheral blood, obtained 28 days after the second dose of the MenACWY control vaccine. The receptor set was obtained from an adult who received the MenACWY meningococcal vaccine as a control.

The chain employs TRBV6-5 and TRBJ2-7; a possible D gene is TRBD2 (5 bases). The CDR3 is made up of 12 amino acids. Germline loops: CDR1 MNHEY, CDR2 SVGAGI. V was trimmed by 7 bases and J by 5 bases, leaving 12 bases between them. DNA of the CDR3: TGTGCCAGCACGGACTTGGGAAACGAGCAGTACTTC. This gives the protein CASTDLGNEQYF.

On this clone: The sample holds other DNA sequences that translate to the same CDR3. The chain is built from TRBV28 and TRBJ1-6; D ambiguous. Germline CDR1 is MDHEN and CDR2 is SYDVKM. Between the trimmed V and J ends, which lost 7 bases and 0 bases, there was a span of 4 bases. The CDR3 has 13 residues. The CDR3 loop reads CASTSSYNSPLHF. The CDR3 bases are TGTGCCAGCACGAGCTCCTATAATTCACCCCTCCACTTT.

The chain couples TRBV5-4 to TRBJ1-2; possibly TRBD1 for D (6 bases). V lost 4 bases, J lost 2 bases, and 9 bases lay in between. Germline V gives CDR1 SGHNT, CDR2 YYREEE (reference sequence). The CDR3 sequence is 13 residues long. The CDR3, as DNA: TGTGCCAGCAGCGCGGACAGAAACTATGGCTACACCTTC. This sequence encodes CASSADRNYGYTF.

The chain joins TRBV30 to TRBJ2-7; perhaps TRBD2 as D (6 bases). CDR3 length equals 15 residues. The germline gives CDR1 GTSNPN, CDR2 SVGIG (reference sequence). Trimming took 2 bases from V and 0 from J, leaving 14 bases between them. CDR3 DNA sequence: TGTGCCTGGAGTACGGGACTCCCAGGCTCCTACGAGCAGTACTTC. This sequence encodes CAWSTGLPGSYEQYF.

The chain uses TRBV6-5 and TRBJ2-2, with 10 bases fitting TRBD2. Germline trimming cut 6 bases from V and 1 base from J; bases unmatched to any gene: 2. CDR1 and CDR2 from the germline V gene are MNHEY and SVGAGI. This CDR3 region has 15 residues. CDR3 sequence reads: CASRASGGNTGELFF. The CDR3 DNA sequence: TGTGCCAGCAGAGCTAGCGGGGGGAACACCGGGGAGCTGTTTTTT.

This chain links TRBV7-2 with TRBJ1-4, with TRBD1 matching over 7 bases. V dropped 5 bases and J dropped 8; count of bases not matched to a gene: 8. Germline V gene sequence: CDR1 SGHTA, CDR2 FQGNSA. This CDR3 has 14 residues. This chain's CDR3 is CASSRGQLGEKLFF. The CDR3 DNA is TGTGCCAGCAGCCGGGGACAGCTAGGGGAAAAACTGTTTTTT.

This clone has just one count. The V gene is TRBV28, the J gene TRBJ1-1; maybe TRBD1 (5 bases). The ends were cut back, 6 bases at V and 5 bases at J, with 16 bases in the middle. Per germline, CDR1 MDHEN and CDR2 SYDVKM. The CDR3 runs to 14 residues. CDR3 loop: CASRRRGSGTEAFF. The CDR3 bases are TGTGCCAGCAGACGCCGGGGGTCGGGGACTGAAGCTTTCTTT. The whole variable domain, remainder taken from reference TRBV28 and TRBJ1-1, is DVKVTQSSRYLVKRTGEKVFLECVQDMDHENMFWYRQDPGLGLRLIYFSYDVKMKEKGDIPEGYSVSREKKERFSLILESASTNQTSMYLCASRRRGSGTEAFFGQGTRLTVV.

V usage is TRBV21-1 and J usage is TRBJ2-3; no DNA check was done on the table's D call, TRBD1. TRBV21-1 is a pseudogene segment. The CDR3 length is 15 residues. The CDR3 DNA reads TGTGCCAGCAGCAATGCGGACAGGGACACAGATACGCAGTATTTT. It is translated as CASSNADRDTDTQYF.

V and J are TRBV6-5 and TRBJ1-2; 9 bases map to TRBD1. V gave up 2 bases and J gave up 7 bases; unmatched junction bases: 8. CDR3 length: 15 amino acids. Per the germline V gene, CDR1 is MNHEY and CDR2 is SVGAGI. CDR3: CASSYPLDRGVGYTF. CDR3 coding DNA: TGTGCCAGCAGTTACCCCCTGGACAGGGGAGTTGGCTACACCTTC.

This chain links TRBV6-5 with TRBJ2-7; D possibly uses TRBD1 or TRBD2 (5 bases each). V dropped 6 bases and J dropped 5 bases, with 17 bases sitting between them. Germline values: CDR1 MNHEY, CDR2 SVGAGI. The CDR3 length is 14 residues. The CDR3 is CASSPRDLADEQYF. CDR3 DNA sequence: TGTGCCAGCAGCCCCCGGGACCTCGCCGACGAGCAGTACTTC.

V gene TRBV28 combines with J gene TRBJ1-5; unclear D gene. V was cut by 2 bases and J by 2 bases, with 13 bases left in between. Germline V gives CDR1 MDHEN, CDR2 SYDVKM. The CDR3 is 16 residues long. The CDR3 DNA is TGTGCCAGCAGTTTAGTTCCACCGGAGGGCAATCAGCCCCAGCATTTT. Translated, it gives CASSLVPPEGNQPQHF.

This chain links TRBV2 with TRBJ2-1, with unresolved D. The length of the CDR3 is 15 residues. Germline CDR1 is SNHLY and CDR2 is FYNNEI. V lost 3 bases to trimming and J lost 0 bases, with 9 bases between them. CDR3 region: CASSDYPSSYNEQFF. CDR3 bases: TGTGCCAGCAGTGATTACCCCAGCTCCTACAATGAGCAGTTCTTC.

The chain couples TRBV9 to TRBJ1-6, with a weak D call TRBD1 (5 bases). Germline assignment: CDR1 SGDLS and CDR2 YYNGEE. Trimming stripped 2 bases from V and 8 bases from J, with 11 bases between. This CDR3 is built from 14 residues. The CDR3 loop reads CASSVWGGDSPLHF. The CDR3 DNA is TGTGCCAGCAGCGTGTGGGGGGGGGATTCACCCCTCCACTTT. The full variable domain, completed using reference TRBV9 and TRBJ1-6, is DSGVTQTPKHLITATGQRVTLRCSPRSGDLSVYWYQQSLDQGLQFLIQYYNGEERAKGNILERFSAQQFPDLHSELNLSSLELGDSALYFCASSVWGGDSPLHFGNGTRLTVT.

V gene TRBV2 combines with J gene TRBJ2-1; 7 bases align to TRBD1. Germline V gene lookup returns CDR1 SNHLY and CDR2 FYNNEI. The CDR3 sequence is 15 residues long. The V and J ends lost 7 bases and 0 bases, in that order; junction bases with no gene match: 6. The CDR3 spells CASNTQGSSYNEQFF. The CDR3 DNA reads as TGTGCCAGCAACACACAGGGGAGCTCCTACAATGAGCAGTTCTTC.

The chain carries TRBV28 and TRBJ1-1; the D is unclear. V lost 2 bases, J lost 8 bases, and 9 bases lay in between. This CDR3 is built from 12 residues. CDR1 and CDR2 from the germline V gene are MDHEN and SYDVKM. This CDR3 reads CASSLRVGEAFF. The CDR3 DNA follows: TGTGCCAGCAGTTTAAGGGTTGGGGAAGCTTTCTTT.

CDR3 loop: CASRRQFHEQYF. CDR3 sequence (DNA): TGTGCCAGCAGGCGACAGTTCCACGAGCAGTACTTC. V and J are TRBV12-3 or TRBV12-4 and TRBJ2-7; D might be TRBD1 (5 bases). This CDR3 is 12 amino acids long. V was shortened by 6 bases and J by 5 bases, with 11 bases between the two germline ends.

The rearrangement joins TRBV7-9 to TRBJ1-2; no reliable D call. Germline values: CDR1 SEHNR, CDR2 FQNEAQ (reference sequence). Trimming removed 2 bases at V and 2 bases at J, with 12 bases between. The CDR3 runs 15 residues. The CDR3 region is CASSLSYDMNYGYTF. CDR3 nucleotides: TGTGCCAGCAGCTTATCCTACGACATGAACTATGGCTACACCTTC.

CDR3 region: CASSLRQGLYGYTF. The DNA for the CDR3 is TGTGCCAGCAGCTTACGACAGGGACTTTATGGCTACACCTTC. The V and J genes are TRBV6-5 and TRBJ1-2; 7 bases line up with TRBD1. Per the germline V gene, CDR1 is MNHEY and CDR2 is SVGAGI. The ends lost 6 bases at V and 5 bases at J; junction bases unmatched: 9. CDR3 length equals 14 residues.

Concerning this clone: The sample holds other DNA sequences that translate to the same CDR3. The CDR3 reads CASSIGGGSYEQYF. The CDR3 bases are TGTGCCAGTAGTATCGGGGGAGGCTCCTACGAGCAGTACTTC. The chain has TRBV19 and TRBJ2-7; a possible D gene is TRBD2 (6 bases). Germline CDR1 is LNHDA and CDR2 is SQIVND (reference sequence). V dropped 3 bases and J dropped 0 bases, with 9 bases sitting between them. There are 14 residues in the CDR3.

V usage is TRBV2 and J usage is TRBJ1-4; possibly TRBD1 for D (5 bases). Germline lookup yields CDR1 SNHLY and CDR2 FYNNEI. The CDR3 extends over 15 amino acids. Deletions cut 6 bases from V and 4 bases from J, with 15 bases between. This chain's CDR3 is CASRKGLGDNEKLFF. In DNA, the CDR3 is TGTGCCAGCAGGAAAGGGTTGGGGGATAATGAAAAACTGTTTTTT. Filled out from reference TRBV2 and TRBJ1-4, the complete variable domain reads EPEVTQTPSHQVTQMGQEVILRCVPISNHLYFYWYRQILGQKVEFLVSFYNNEISEKSEIFDDQFSVERPDGSNFTLKIRSTKLEDSAMYFCASRKGLGDNEKLFFGSGTQLSVL.

This chain uses TRBV7-2 with TRBJ2-5; 11 positions agree with TRBD2. Germline CDR1 and CDR2: SGHTA and FQGNSA. The length of the CDR3 is 16 residues. With 2 bases clipped from V and 5 bases from J, the junction kept 7 bases outside the gene matches. This chain's CDR3 is CASSLSILAGVETQYF. The CDR3 DNA sequence: TGTGCCAGCAGCTTAAGCATACTAGCGGGAGTTGAGACCCAGTACTTC.

This clone was detected once. V gene TRBV6-9 combines with J gene TRBJ2-5; 13 bases agree with TRBD2. CDR3 size: 16 residues. Germline CDR1 MNHGY, CDR2 SVAAGI. J was trimmed by 5 bases and V by 1 base; bases with no gene match: 4. The CDR3 sequence is CASSYWTSGRWETQYF. For the CDR3, the DNA is TGTGCCAGCAGTTATTGGACTAGCGGGAGATGGGAGACCCAGTACTTC.

The V call is TRBV19, the J call TRBJ2-3; TRBD2 agrees at 9 bases. Trimming removed 4 bases from V and 6 bases from J; junction bases left unmatched: 8. The V gene's germline CDR1 is LNHDA and CDR2 SQIVND (reference sequence). The CDR3 runs 15 residues. DNA of the CDR3: TGTGCCAGTAGTAGAGGTAGCGGGAGTTCGGATACGCAGTATTTT. This translates into CASSRGSGSSDTQYF.

The V gene is TRBV5-1, the J gene TRBJ1-5; D is perhaps TRBD1 (5 bases). Deletions cut 0 bases from V and 3 bases from J, with 7 bases between. Germline V gene sequence: CDR1 SGHRS, CDR2 YFSETQ. The CDR3 runs to 14 residues. Written as DNA, the CDR3 is TGCGCCAGCAGCTTGGGGGACCTCAATCAGCCCCAGCATTTT. Protein: CASSLGDLNQPQHF.

This sequence joins TRBV10-3 and TRBJ2-1, with D unclear. V was shortened by 5 bases and J by 3 bases, with 11 bases between the two germline ends. The V gene's germline CDR1 is ENHRY and CDR2 SYGVKD. This CDR3 comprises 14 residues. The CDR3: CAISFEGDYNEQFF. The CDR3 DNA sequence: TGTGCCATCAGTTTCGAAGGAGACTACAATGAGCAGTTCTTC.

The chain combines TRBV7-3 with TRBJ2-7; 7 nucleotides match TRBD1. CDR3 size: 14 residues. The V and J ends lost 0 bases and 6 bases, in that order; junction bases with no gene match: 5. CDR1 is SGHTA and CDR2 is FQGTGA in the germline V gene. This CDR3 reads CASSLTDREGEQYF. CDR3 DNA sequence: TGTGCCAGCAGCTTAACCGACAGGGAAGGCGAGCAGTACTTC.

The chain has TRBV2 and TRBJ2-3; the D call may be TRBD1 or TRBD2 (6 bases each). CDR3 length equals 15 residues. The germline gives CDR1 SNHLY, CDR2 FYNNEI. Trimming took off 6 bases at V and 0 bases at J, with 13 bases between the two ends. CDR3 in amino acids: CASSPRGDSTDTQYF. In DNA, the CDR3 is TGTGCCAGCAGCCCAAGGGGGGATAGCACAGATACGCAGTATTTT.

The V and J genes are TRBV27 and TRBJ2-1, with TRBD2 matching over 9 bases. This CDR3 is built from 12 residues. Germline trimming cut 6 bases from V and 10 bases from J; bases unmatched to any gene: 4. The germline V gene has CDR1 MNHEY and CDR2 SMNVEV (reference sequence). CDR3 protein: CASSRGLAEQFF. CDR3 sequence (DNA): TGTGCCAGCAGCCGCGGACTAGCGGAGCAGTTCTTC.

This clone was recorded only once. This chain uses TRBV6-5 with TRBJ2-5, with TRBD1 matching 8 bases. V lost 8 bases and J lost 6; bases outside the gene matches: 5. This CDR3 spans 12 amino acids. Germline assignment: CDR1 MNHEY and CDR2 SVGAGI. The DNA of the CDR3 is TGTGCCAGCTATAGACAGGGGAAGACCCAGTACTTC. Its translation is CASYRQGKTQYF.

This chain uses TRBV12-3 or TRBV12-4 with TRBJ1-4; no definite D call. This CDR3 region has 13 residues. The V end was cut by 3 bases, the J end by 5 bases, with 7 bases between. CDR3 residues: CASSLSSNEKLFF. The CDR3 DNA is TGTGCCAGCAGTTTGAGTTCCAATGAAAAACTGTTTTTT.